This paragraph covers one T cell receptor beta chain sequence. What it recognizes is unknown. This specimen belongs to a study of cytotoxic CD8 clonotypes in ibrutinib-treated CLL. Regarding the study as a whole: Clonotypes that were public were uncommon, and they contracted or stayed stable on treatment.

Repertoires were generated with immunoSEQ multiplex PCR, while TCRdb's copy carries only in-frame clones and drops some. The data contain approximately 84,000 clones, roughly 77% of them singletons. The CDR3 length is 11 residues. Germline V gene sequence: CDR1 SEHNR, CDR2 FQNEAQ (reference sequence). V shed 2 bases and J shed 5 bases, with 3 bases lying between them. The genes are TRBV7-9 and TRBJ2-5; D unclear. This specimen consisted of PBMCs, obtained after 12 months of ibrutinib treatment. This TCR came from a human donor with chronic lymphocytic leukemia. CDR3 protein: CASSLTETQYF. CDR3 DNA: TGTGCCAGCAGCTTAACGGAGACCCAGTACTTC.